Sequencing of this T cell receptor (beta chain) was carried out in a study of shared clonotypes between healthy human individuals. Study findings and constraints: Roughly 4.6% of naive CD4 clonotypes were common to a handful of donors.

Generated by immunoSEQ multiplex PCR, the TCRdb table keeps only in-frame clones and is missing some. Of about 680,000 clones in the sample, roughly 94% are singletons; the top ten hold 24%. Concerning this clone: Antigen unknown.

The CDR3 totals 16 residues. CDR1 and CDR2 (germline): SGHKS, YYEKEE (reference sequence). V was trimmed by 0 bases and J by 4 bases, leaving 14 bases between them. Naive CD8 populations comprised CD45RO-negative cells positively selected for CCR7, excluding terminally differentiated effector memory CD45RA+ cells. This rearrangement joins TRBV5-5 to TRBJ1-5, with D perhaps TRBD1 (5 bases). The TCR comes from a young man in good health. Sequencing was done on a sample of naive CD8+ T cells sorted from blood. The CDR3 here is CASSLAKWTPNQPQHF. CDR3 coding DNA: TGTGCCAGCAGCTTGGCCAAGTGGACACCTAATCAGCCCCAGCATTTT.